A single sample is the source of the 18 T cell receptor beta chains below, sequenced in a study of cytomegalovirus exposure and HLA in healthy donors. The primer mix had 60 Vbeta and 13 Jbeta primers. Clones were sequenced by immunoSEQ multiplex PCR, and TCRdb holds only the in-frame ones, with some missing. This sample has about 200,000 clones, with approximately 81% found just once. Input material: PBMCs. The origin of the receptors is a man in his thirties or forties in good health and CMV-seronegative.

The chain links TRBV9 to TRBJ2-1; D is ambiguous. Germline CDR1 reads SGDLS; CDR2 reads YYNGEE. Trimming shortened V by 1 base and J by 3 bases, and 5 bases separated the two germline ends. The CDR3 runs to 13 residues. In DNA, the CDR3 is TGTGCCAGCAGCGTAACTTTCTACAATGAGCAGTTCTTC. Translating it yields CASSVTFYNEQFF.

The chain couples TRBV27 to TRBJ1-1, with 8 bases aligning to TRBD1. CDR1 and CDR2 from the germline V gene are MNHEY and SMNVEV (reference sequence). J lost 3 bases, V lost 9 bases, and 6 bases had no gene match. The CDR3 covers 13 residues. CDR3 loop: CASQRDRHTEAFF. The CDR3 DNA reads as TGTGCCAGTCAACGGGACAGGCACACTGAAGCTTTCTTT.

The V call is TRBV11-3, the J call TRBJ2-2; perhaps TRBD2 as D (5 bases). The CDR3 totals 15 residues. The germline gives CDR1 SGHNT, CDR2 YENEEA. V was clipped by 5 bases and J by 4 bases, with 14 bases between them. DNA for the CDR3: TGTGCCAGCAGCGTGGACTCCCGCTCCACCGGGGAGCTGTTTTTT. Encoded protein: CASSVDSRSTGELFF.

CDR3 residues: CASSQAAGGLSTDTQYF. The CDR3 bases are TGCGCCAGCAGCCAAGCGGCGGGGGGCCTTAGCACAGATACGCAGTATTTT. This chain connects TRBV4-1 to TRBJ2-3; 8 nucleotides agree with TRBD2. The CDR3 has 17 residues. Looked up from germline, CDR1 is MGHRA and CDR2 is YSYEKL. With V trimmed by 1 base and J by 0 bases, 6 bases remained unmatched.

The chain employs TRBV11-2 and TRBJ2-3, with 9 bases fitting TRBD2. The CDR3 has 16 residues. Germline CDR1 and CDR2: SGHAT and FQNNGV. Trimming at V came to 0 bases and at J to 1 base, leaving 2 bases not matched to a gene. This CDR3 reads CASSLERGGGTDTQYF. The CDR3 region has the DNA TGTGCCAGCAGCTTAGAGCGGGGGGGCGGCACAGATACGCAGTATTTT.

The chain carries TRBV10-3 and TRBJ2-5; 7 bases align to TRBD1. V lost 0 bases and J lost 4; bases outside the gene matches: 11. The CDR3 sequence is 17 residues long. Germline-derived CDR1 and CDR2 are ENHRY and SYGVKD. In nucleotides, the CDR3 is TGTGCCATCAGTGAGTCGGGGGACAGTGCATTGAGAGAGACCCAGTACTTC. The encoded protein is CAISESGDSALRETQYF.

J is TRBJ2-3 and V is TRBV7-8; 9 bases match TRBD2. Germline V CDR1 and CDR2: SGHVS, FQNEAQ. The trim removed 1 base at V and 7 bases at J, leaving 6 bases unmatched. This CDR3 comprises 15 residues. DNA of the CDR3: TGTGCCAGCAGCTTAGAGGCGGGGGGGCTATATACGCAGTATTTT. It yields the protein CASSLEAGGLYTQYF.

The rearrangement uses TRBV4-1 and TRBJ1-6, with 8 nucleotides matching TRBD1. V shed 1 base and J 5 bases; nucleotides not matched to a gene: 4. The CDR3 totals 16 residues. Germline CDR1 reads MGHRA; CDR2 reads YSYEKL. The CDR3 loop is CASSQVSTGDNSPLHF. The CDR3 nucleotides read TGCGCCAGCAGCCAAGTCTCGACAGGGGATAATTCACCCCTCCACTTT.

V gene TRBV10-3 combines with J gene TRBJ2-3, with a possible D match to TRBD1 (5 bases). Between the trimmed V and J ends, which lost 3 bases and 2 bases, there was a span of 15 bases. In germline, CDR1 is ENHRY, CDR2 SYGVKD. The length of the CDR3 is 16 residues. CDR3 loop: CAISEGQGWDTDTQYF. The CDR3 DNA follows: TGTGCCATCAGTGAAGGGCAGGGATGGGACACAGATACGCAGTATTTT.

The V and J genes are TRBV5-8 and TRBJ2-7; the D gene is possibly TRBD1 (6 bases). The CDR3 length is 14 residues. From germline, CDR1 is SGHTS and CDR2 YDEGEE. Trimming took off 3 bases at V and 3 bases at J, with 13 bases between the two ends. The CDR3 sequence is CASSSGQTFYEQYF. Written as DNA, the CDR3 is TGTGCCAGCAGCTCGGGACAAACCTTCTACGAGCAGTACTTC.

CDR3: CASSPGTGSEAFF. In DNA, the CDR3 is TGTGCCAGCAGTCCCGGGACAGGGTCTGAAGCTTTCTTT. The rearrangement joins TRBV6-5 to TRBJ1-1, with 9 bases matching TRBD1. The CDR3 loop spans 13 amino acids. V lost 5 bases, J lost 6 bases, and 4 bases stayed unmatched. Germline V gives CDR1 MNHEY, CDR2 SVGAGI.

The chain recombines TRBV6-1 with TRBJ1-2; D possibly corresponds to TRBD1 (6 bases). V gave up 6 bases and J gave up 8 bases, with 13 bases separating them. From germline, CDR1 is MNHNS and CDR2 SASEGT. The CDR3 consists of 12 residues. CDR3 sequence (DNA): TGTGCCAGCAGGGGGGAGGGGGGCGGCTACACCTTC. It translates to CASRGEGGGYTF.

This clone was seen only once. The gene calls are TRBV7-3 and TRBJ2-1; 12 bases agree with TRBD2. This CDR3 has 16 residues. Trimming at V came to 5 bases and at J to 3 bases, leaving 5 bases not matched to a gene. Germline V gene lookup returns CDR1 SGHTA and CDR2 FQGTGA. CDR3 bases: TGTGCCAGCAGCAAACTAGCGGGGGGATTCTACAATGAGCAGTTCTTC. This codes for CASSKLAGGFYNEQFF.

The chain carries TRBV4-1 and TRBJ2-1; D call uncertain. Germline assignment: CDR1 MGHRA and CDR2 YSYEKL. The CDR3 is 12 residues long. Trimming pared 2 bases from V and 9 bases from J, leaving 8 bases between. In DNA form, the CDR3 reads TGCGCCAGCAGCCAACCCACACGTGAGCAGTTCTTC. It specifies CASSQPTREQFF.

Concerning this clone itself: A read error may account for a junction end that differs from germline. The rearrangement uses TRBV5-1 and TRBJ2-3, with 12 bases lining up with TRBD2. The germline V gene encodes CDR1 SGHRS and CDR2 YFSETQ. The CDR3 contains 13 residues. CDR3 residues: CASRMTSGGPADF. The CDR3 DNA reads TGCGCCAGCAGAATGACTAGCGGGGGCCCCGCGGATTTT.

CDR3 in amino acids: CASIYSGGSNEQFF. CDR3 sequence (DNA): TGTGCCAGCATTTATAGCGGGGGGTCCAATGAGCAGTTCTTC. This sequence joins TRBV6-6 and TRBJ2-1; TRBD2 matches 10 bases. Unmatched junction bases numbered 6, after V lost 7 bases and J lost 6 bases. The CDR3 covers 14 residues. From germline, CDR1 is MNHNY and CDR2 SVGAGI (reference sequence).

V is TRBV7-2 and J is TRBJ2-5, with 11 positions matching TRBD2. Germline lookup yields CDR1 SGHTA and CDR2 FQGNSA. V dropped 1 base and J dropped 7; count of bases not matched to a gene: 8. The CDR3 contains 16 residues. The CDR3 bases are TGTGCCAGCAGCTTAGTTAGCGGGGGGGGCTCTAGGACCCAGTACTTC. The encoded protein is CASSLVSGGGSRTQYF.

V usage is TRBV4-1 and J usage is TRBJ1-1; D unclear. The CDR3 length is 13 residues. V shed 4 bases and J shed 4 bases, with 10 bases lying between them. The V gene's germline CDR1 is MGHRA and CDR2 YSYEKL. The CDR3 is CASSPGPGTEAFF. CDR3 in DNA: TGCGCCAGCAGCCCCGGTCCGGGCACTGAAGCTTTCTTT.